These 10 T cell receptor beta chains share one sample of origin, sequenced in a study of T-cell reconstitution after alpha-beta-depleted transplantation in children. General observations from the study: A year had passed since transplant, and T-cell counts and diversity by then came mostly from newly produced T cells.

Their antigen targets remain unknown. Preparation of the TCRbeta library used unique molecular identifiers. TCRdb independently ran MiXCR on the PCR reads; one entry per CDR3 protein. The sample contains hundreds of thousands of distinct CDR3 sequences, 6% to 10% of which appear only once. The sequences come from peripheral blood, collected 360 days after TCRalphabeta/CD19-depleted stem cell transplant. The receptors were gathered from a female patient between 2 and 10 years old who had a stem cell transplant for Fanconi anemia, so the T cells may come from the graft donor.

The V and J genes are TRBV2 and TRBJ2-7, with TRBD1 matching 7 bases. Trimming cost V 6 bases and J 2 bases; bases outside gene matches: 10. The CDR3 is made up of 15 amino acids. Germline CDR1 SNHLY, CDR2 FYNNEI. The CDR3 sequence: CASSGPGQMTYEQYF. CDR3 DNA sequence: TGTGCCAGCAGCGGTCCGGGACAGATGACCTACGAGCAGTACTTC.

In this sample, this clonotype turned up a few times. J is TRBJ2-3 and V is TRBV20-1; D uncertain. In germline, CDR1 is DFQATT, CDR2 SNEGSKA (reference sequence). The CDR3 is made up of 11 amino acids. With 0 bases removed from V and 5 bases from J, the gap between germline ends came to 3 bases. This CDR3 is CSARDQDTQYF. CDR3 DNA: TGCAGTGCTAGAGATCAAGATACGCAGTATTTT.

This clonotype was detected ten times or more. The V gene is TRBV4-1, the J gene TRBJ2-1, with unresolved D. The V end lost 6 bases, the J end lost 0 bases, and 12 bases lay between the germline ends. Germline-derived CDR1 and CDR2 are MGHRA and YSYEKL. This CDR3 has 15 amino acids. This CDR3 is CASSYVTRSYNEQFF. The CDR3 DNA reads TGCGCCAGCAGTTACGTAACCCGCTCCTACAATGAGCAGTTCTTC.

This clonotype came up a few times. The V gene is TRBV5-6, the J gene TRBJ2-5; TRBD1 aligns across 10 bases. This CDR3 region has 15 residues. Germline V lookup: CDR1 SGHDT, CDR2 YYEEEE. After removal of 4 bases from V and 2 bases from J, the junction contained 5 bases not matched to a gene. The CDR3: CASSNRDRGQETQYF. DNA of the CDR3: TGTGCCAGCAGCAACCGGGACAGGGGACAAGAGACCCAGTACTTC.

This clonotype was seen ten or more times. This chain links TRBV7-9 with TRBJ2-2; the match to TRBD1 covers 7 bases. Per the germline V gene, CDR1 is SEHNR and CDR2 is FQNEAQ (reference sequence). With 5 bases clipped from V and 2 bases from J, the junction kept 8 bases outside the gene matches. CDR3 length equals 16 residues. CDR3 region: CASSQSGTDNTGELFF. The CDR3 nucleotides are TGTGCCAGCAGCCAGTCCGGGACAGATAACACCGGGGAGCTGTTTTTT.

The chain recombines TRBV5-6 with TRBJ2-7; TRBD1 aligns across 12 bases. Looked up from germline, CDR1 is SGHDT and CDR2 is YYEEEE. V gave up 0 bases and J gave up 3 bases; unmatched junction bases: 7. The CDR3 has 17 amino acids. The CDR3 DNA is TGTGCCAGCAGCTTGGCCTACCGGGACAGGGGGCTCTACGAGCAGTACGTC. Translated: CASSLAYRDRGLYEQYV.

The table lists this clonotype with many counts. V gene TRBV15 combines with J gene TRBJ2-5, with D possibly TRBD1 on 6 matching bases. Deletions cut 5 bases from V and 5 bases from J, with 15 bases between. The CDR3 sequence is 14 residues long. Germline CDR1 reads LNHNV; CDR2 reads YYDKDF (reference sequence). The CDR3 sequence: CATSGVRRGETQYF. CDR3 nucleotide sequence: TGTGCCACCAGCGGGGTTCGAAGGGGGGAGACCCAGTACTTC.

This clonotype was counted at least ten times. The chain recombines TRBV7-2 with TRBJ1-2, with D possibly matching TRBD1 (5 bases). Trimming removed 8 bases from V and 4 bases from J, with 26 bases in between. CDR3 length: 17 residues. Germline values: CDR1 SGHTA, CDR2 FQGNSA. In nucleotides, the CDR3 is TGTGCCAGCGTCTGGGGACCGCTCGACGACAGTGGCTATGGCTACACCTTC. Protein sequence: CASVWGPLDDSGYGYTF. The whole variable domain, remainder taken from reference TRBV7-2 and TRBJ1-2, is GAGVSQSPSNKVTEKGKDVELRCDPISGHTALYWYRQSLGQGLEFLIYFQGNSAPDKSGLPSDRFSAERTGGSVSTLTIQRTQQEDSAVYLCASVWGPLDDSGYGYTFGSGTRLTVV.

This clonotype was observed a handful of times. The rearrangement uses TRBV27 and TRBJ1-2; 10 bases map to TRBD1. Germline values: CDR1 MNHEY, CDR2 SMNVEV (reference sequence). After removal of 3 bases from V and 5 bases from J, the junction contained 6 bases not matched to a gene. This CDR3 region has 15 residues. The CDR3 region has the DNA TGTGCCAGCAGTTTGTTGGGACAGGGGATTTATGGCTACACCTTC. This translates into CASSLLGQGIYGYTF.

This clonotype showed up many times. This sequence joins TRBV12-3 or TRBV12-4 and TRBJ2-1, with 8 bases identical to TRBD1. V trimming: 6 bases; J trimming: 4 bases; junction bases outside the gene matches: 5. The CDR3 runs to 14 residues. For the CDR3, the DNA is TGTGCCAGCAGGGGACAGGTCTCTTACAATGAGCAGTTCTTC. This encodes CASRGQVSYNEQFF.